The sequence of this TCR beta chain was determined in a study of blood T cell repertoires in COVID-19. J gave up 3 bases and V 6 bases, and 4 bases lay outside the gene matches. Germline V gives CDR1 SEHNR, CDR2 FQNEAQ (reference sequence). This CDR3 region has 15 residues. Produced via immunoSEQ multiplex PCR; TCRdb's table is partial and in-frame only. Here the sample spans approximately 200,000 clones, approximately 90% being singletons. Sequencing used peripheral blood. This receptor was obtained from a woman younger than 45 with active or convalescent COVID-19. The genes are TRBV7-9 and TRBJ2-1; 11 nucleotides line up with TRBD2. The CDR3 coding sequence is TGTGCCAGCAGTCCCGGGACTAGCGGCTACAATGAGCAGTTCTTC. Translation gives CASSPGTSGYNEQFF. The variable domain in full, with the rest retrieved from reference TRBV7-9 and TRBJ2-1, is DTGVSQNPRHKITKRGQNVTFRCDPISEHNRLYWYRQTLGQGPEFLTYFQNEAQLEKSRLLSDRFSAERPKGSFSTLEIQRTEQGDSAMYLCASSPGTSGYNEQFFGPGTRLTVL.